The 8 T cell receptor beta chains below come from one sample, sequenced in a study of glioma-infiltrating T cells. Using RNA template, CDR3s of TCR alpha and beta were amplified with iRepertoire arm-PCR. TCRdb redid the calling of the multiplex PCR reads with MiXCR, one entry per CDR3 protein. The table lists roughly 350,000 distinct CDR3 sequences, roughly two fifths of them singletons. Source material: glioma tissue, nonneoplastic brain tissue, or PBMCs (not recorded which). The receptors here all came from a human donor with low-grade glioma or glioblastoma, undergoing nonglioma brain surgery, or in good health (not recorded which).

This clonotype occurred a few times. The chain is built from TRBV12-3 or TRBV12-4 and TRBJ1-3, with a weak D call TRBD1 (6 bases). The V and J ends lost 5 bases and 1 base respectively, with 12 bases between them. The CDR3 extends over 15 amino acids. CDR3 region: CASSRTDLSGNTIYF. In DNA form, the CDR3 reads TGTGCCAGCAGTCGGACAGACTTATCTGGAAACACCATATATTTT.

The table lists this clonotype with a few counts. The CDR3 loop reads CASHRGYGYTF. In DNA, the CDR3 is TGTGCCAGCCACAGGGGCTATGGCTACACCTTC. This rearrangement joins TRBV28 to TRBJ1-2, with 7 bases fitting TRBD1. This CDR3 is 11 amino acids long. The germline CDR1 and CDR2 sequences are MDHEN and SYDVKM. V shed 8 bases and J 4 bases; nucleotides not matched to a gene: 1.

The rearrangement links TRBV7-9 to TRBJ1-2; D unresolved. V gave up 2 bases and J gave up 4 bases, with 5 bases separating them. The CDR3 totals 12 residues. Germline V gene data show CDR1 as SEHNR and CDR2 as FQNEAQ (reference sequence). The CDR3 protein is CASSLNLYGYTF. Written as DNA, the CDR3 is TGTGCCAGCAGCTTAAATCTCTATGGCTACACCTTC.

This clonotype was seen a handful of times. V gene TRBV20-1 combines with J gene TRBJ2-7, with TRBD1 matching over 9 bases. Germline values: CDR1 DFQATT, CDR2 SNEGSKA (reference sequence). Germline trimming cut 8 bases from V and 3 bases from J; bases unmatched to any gene: 8. This CDR3 is 13 amino acids long. CDR3 protein: CSPMGTGSYEQYF. The DNA of the CDR3 is TGCAGTCCAATGGGGACAGGGAGCTACGAGCAGTACTTC.

The genes are TRBV7-3 and TRBJ2-1; 11 nucleotides agree with TRBD1. Losses at the gene ends were 5 bases for V and 7 bases for J; bases not matched to a gene: 7. CDR1 is SGHTA and CDR2 is FQGTGA in the germline V gene. This CDR3 is 15 amino acids long. DNA for the CDR3: TGTGCCAGCAGCCCAAGGACAGGGGGCAGGAATGAGCAGTTCTTC. Its translation is CASSPRTGGRNEQFF.

This clonotype was seen a handful of times. V usage is TRBV6-2 or TRBV6-3 and J usage is TRBJ2-3; TRBD2 matches at 7 bases. The germline V gene encodes CDR1 MNHEY and CDR2 SVGEGT. The V and J ends lost 4 bases and 10 bases, in that order; junction bases with no gene match: 8. The CDR3 has 13 amino acids. CDR3 protein: CASSLGGWAAQYF. Here the CDR3 DNA reads TGTGCCAGCAGTTTGGGGGGGTGGGCGGCGCAGTATTTT.

This clonotype was counted at least ten times. V is TRBV6-6 and J is TRBJ2-2; unclear D gene. Looked up from germline, CDR1 is MNHNY and CDR2 is SVGAGI (reference sequence). CDR3 length: 14 amino acids. V was shortened by 3 bases and J by 2 bases, with 7 bases between the two germline ends. CDR3 nucleotide sequence: TGTGCCAGCAGTTATGGCGAAAACACCGGGGAGCTGTTTTTT. This encodes CASSYGENTGELFF.

Details on this clonotype: With a much larger clone just one base away, this may be a read error. The J gene is TRBJ1-5, the V gene TRBV28; D is ambiguous. Trimming shortened V by 5 bases and J by 4 bases, and 9 bases separated the two germline ends. In germline, CDR1 is MDHEN, CDR2 SYDVKM. The CDR3 runs to 13 residues. CDR3 coding DNA: TGTGCCAGCAGTACCCGGGAAAATCAGCCCCAGCATTTT. Its protein is CASSTRENQPQHF.